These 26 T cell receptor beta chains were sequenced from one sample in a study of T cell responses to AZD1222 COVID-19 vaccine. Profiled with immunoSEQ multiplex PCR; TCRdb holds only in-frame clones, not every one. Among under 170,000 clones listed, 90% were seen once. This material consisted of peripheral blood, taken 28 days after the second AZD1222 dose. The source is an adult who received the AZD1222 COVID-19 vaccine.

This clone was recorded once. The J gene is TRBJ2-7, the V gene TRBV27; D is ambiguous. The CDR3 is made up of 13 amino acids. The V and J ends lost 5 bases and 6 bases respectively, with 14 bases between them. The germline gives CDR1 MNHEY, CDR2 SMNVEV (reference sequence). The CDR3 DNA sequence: TGTGCCAGCAGTCCAGCCATTCCCGGCGAGCAGTACTTC. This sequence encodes CASSPAIPGEQYF.

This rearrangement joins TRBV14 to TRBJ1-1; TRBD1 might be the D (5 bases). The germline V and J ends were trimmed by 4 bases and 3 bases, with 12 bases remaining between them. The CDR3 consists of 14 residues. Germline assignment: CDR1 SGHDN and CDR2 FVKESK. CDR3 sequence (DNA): TGTGCCAGCAGCCCGAACAGGATGCACACTGAAGCTTTCTTT. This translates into CASSPNRMHTEAFF.

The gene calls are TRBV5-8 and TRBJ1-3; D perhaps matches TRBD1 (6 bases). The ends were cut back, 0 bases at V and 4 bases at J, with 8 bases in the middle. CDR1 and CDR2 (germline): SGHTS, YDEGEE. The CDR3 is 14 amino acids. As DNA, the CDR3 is TGTGCCAGCAGCTTGGTGACAGGCGGAAACACCATATATTTT. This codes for CASSLVTGGNTIYF.

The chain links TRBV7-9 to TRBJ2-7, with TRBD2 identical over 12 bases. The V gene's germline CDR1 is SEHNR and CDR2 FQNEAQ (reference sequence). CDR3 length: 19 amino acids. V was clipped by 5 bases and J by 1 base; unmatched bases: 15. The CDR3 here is CASSAVPGLAGFRSYEQYF. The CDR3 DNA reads TGTGCCAGCAGCGCGGTACCGGGACTAGCGGGTTTTCGGTCCTACGAGCAGTACTTC.

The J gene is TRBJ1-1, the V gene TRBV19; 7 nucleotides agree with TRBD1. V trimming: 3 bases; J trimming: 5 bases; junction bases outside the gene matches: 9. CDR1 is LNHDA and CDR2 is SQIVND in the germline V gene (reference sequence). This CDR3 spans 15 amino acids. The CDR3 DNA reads TGTGCCAGTAGTATGGGACAGACAAGGGATACTGAAGCTTTCTTT. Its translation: CASSMGQTRDTEAFF.

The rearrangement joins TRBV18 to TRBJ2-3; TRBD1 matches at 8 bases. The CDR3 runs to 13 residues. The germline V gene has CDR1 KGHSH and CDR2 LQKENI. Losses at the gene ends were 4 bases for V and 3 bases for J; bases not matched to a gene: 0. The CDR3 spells CASSRTGTDTQYF. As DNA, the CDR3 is TGTGCCAGCTCACGGACAGGGACAGATACGCAGTATTTT. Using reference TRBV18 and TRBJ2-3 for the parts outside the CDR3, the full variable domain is NAGVMQNPRHLVRRRGQEARLRCSPMKGHSHVYWYRQLPEEGLKFMVYLQKENIIDESGMPKERFSAEFPKEGPSILRIQQVVRGDSAAYFCASSRTGTDTQYFGPGTRLTVL.

The CDR3 DNA follows: TGCAGTGCTAGTGAAGTCCCGGGACAGGTGGGGGGGGAAAAACTGTTTTTT. Amino acid sequence: CSASEVPGQVGGEKLFF. V gene TRBV20-1 combines with J gene TRBJ1-4, with 8 bases identical to TRBD1. The ends lost 3 bases at V and 8 bases at J; junction bases unmatched: 17. Germline V CDR1 and CDR2: DFQATT, SNEGSKA (reference sequence). CDR3 length equals 17 residues.

For the CDR3, the DNA is TGCGCCAGCAGCTTAGACAGCTTAGGTACTGAAGCTTTCTTT. It specifies CASSLDSLGTEAFF. The chain couples TRBV5-1 to TRBJ1-1, with a possible D match to TRBD1 (5 bases). CDR1 SGHRS and CDR2 YFSETQ come from the germline V gene. This CDR3 has 14 amino acids. V lost 2 bases, J lost 5 bases, and 13 bases lay in between.

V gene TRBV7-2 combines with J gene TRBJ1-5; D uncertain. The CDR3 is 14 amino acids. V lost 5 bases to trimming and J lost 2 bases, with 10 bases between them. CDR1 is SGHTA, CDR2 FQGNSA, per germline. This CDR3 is CASSHDTRNQPQHF. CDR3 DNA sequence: TGTGCCAGCAGCCACGACACCCGCAATCAGCCCCAGCATTTT.

The CDR3 loop reads CASEIAGGSYNEQFF. Written as DNA, the CDR3 is TGTGCCAGCGAAATAGCGGGAGGATCCTACAATGAGCAGTTCTTC. The V and J genes are TRBV7-9 and TRBJ2-1; 10 bases align to TRBD2. CDR3 length: 15 amino acids. V lost 8 bases, J lost 1 base, and 5 bases stayed unmatched. Looked up from germline, CDR1 is SEHNR and CDR2 is FQNEAQ (reference sequence).

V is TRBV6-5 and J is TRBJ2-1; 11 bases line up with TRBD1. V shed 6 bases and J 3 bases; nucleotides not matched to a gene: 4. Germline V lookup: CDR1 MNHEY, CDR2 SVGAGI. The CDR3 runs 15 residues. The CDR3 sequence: CASSAGTGGYNEQFF. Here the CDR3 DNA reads TGTGCCAGCAGCGCCGGGACAGGGGGCTACAATGAGCAGTTCTTC.

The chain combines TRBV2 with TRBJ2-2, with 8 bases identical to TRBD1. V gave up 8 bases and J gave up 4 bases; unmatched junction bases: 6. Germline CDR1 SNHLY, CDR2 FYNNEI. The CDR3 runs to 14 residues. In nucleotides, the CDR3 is TGTGCCAGCGAACAGGGGGTCGGCACCGGGGAGCTGTTTTTT. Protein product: CASEQGVGTGELFF.

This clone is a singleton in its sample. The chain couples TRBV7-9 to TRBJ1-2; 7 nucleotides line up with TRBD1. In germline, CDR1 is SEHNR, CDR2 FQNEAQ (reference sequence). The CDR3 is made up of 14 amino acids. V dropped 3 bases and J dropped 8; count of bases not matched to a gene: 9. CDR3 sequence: CASSLGQMKGGYTF. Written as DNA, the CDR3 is TGTGCCAGCAGCTTGGGACAGATGAAAGGCGGCTACACCTTC.

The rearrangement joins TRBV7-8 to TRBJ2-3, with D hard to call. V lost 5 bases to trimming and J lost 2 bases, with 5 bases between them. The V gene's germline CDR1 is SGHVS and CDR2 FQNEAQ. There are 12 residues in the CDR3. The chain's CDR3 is CASSRYTDTQYF. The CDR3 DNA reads TGTGCCAGCAGCCGATACACAGATACGCAGTATTTT.

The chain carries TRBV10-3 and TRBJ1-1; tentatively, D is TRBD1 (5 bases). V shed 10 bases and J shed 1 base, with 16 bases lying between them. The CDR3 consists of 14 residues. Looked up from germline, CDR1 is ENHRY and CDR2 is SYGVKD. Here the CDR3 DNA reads TGTGCCACCTTTCCACAGGTCCCGAACACTGAAGCTTTCTTT. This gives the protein CATFPQVPNTEAFF.

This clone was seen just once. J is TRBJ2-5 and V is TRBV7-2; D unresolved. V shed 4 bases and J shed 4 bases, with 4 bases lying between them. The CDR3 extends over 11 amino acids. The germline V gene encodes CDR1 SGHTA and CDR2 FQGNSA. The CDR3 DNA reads TGTGCCAGCAGCTGGGGAGAGACCCAGTACTTC. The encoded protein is CASSWGETQYF.

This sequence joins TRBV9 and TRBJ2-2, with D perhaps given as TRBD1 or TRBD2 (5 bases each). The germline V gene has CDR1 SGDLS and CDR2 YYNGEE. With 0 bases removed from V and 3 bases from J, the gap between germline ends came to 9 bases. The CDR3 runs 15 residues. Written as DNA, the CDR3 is TGTGCCAGCAGCGTAGCGGGGACCTACACCGGGGAGCTGTTTTTT. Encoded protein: CASSVAGTYTGELFF.

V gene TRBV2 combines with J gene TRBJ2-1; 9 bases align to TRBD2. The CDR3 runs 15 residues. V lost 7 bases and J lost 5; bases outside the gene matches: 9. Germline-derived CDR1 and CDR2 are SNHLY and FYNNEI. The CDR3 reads CASNGGTSFHNEQFF. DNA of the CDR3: TGTGCCAGCAATGGCGGGACTAGCTTCCACAATGAGCAGTTCTTC.

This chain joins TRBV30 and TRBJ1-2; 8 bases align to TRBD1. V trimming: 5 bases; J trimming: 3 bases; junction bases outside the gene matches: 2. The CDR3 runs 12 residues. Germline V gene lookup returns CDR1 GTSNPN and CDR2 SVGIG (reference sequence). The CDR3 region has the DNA TGTGCCTGGGTACAGGGGGACTATGGCTACACCTTC. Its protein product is CAWVQGDYGYTF.

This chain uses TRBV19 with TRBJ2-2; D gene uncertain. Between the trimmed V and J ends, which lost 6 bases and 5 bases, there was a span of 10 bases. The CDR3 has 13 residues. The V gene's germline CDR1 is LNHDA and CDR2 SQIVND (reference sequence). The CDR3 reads CASSEHTTGELFF. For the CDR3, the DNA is TGTGCCAGTAGCGAACATACGACCGGGGAGCTGTTTTTT. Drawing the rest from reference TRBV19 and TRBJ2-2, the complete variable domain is DGGITQSPKYLFRKEGQNVTLSCEQNLNHDAMYWYRQDPGQGLRLIYYSQIVNDFQKGDIAEGYSVSREKKESFPLTVTSAQKNPTAFYLCASSEHTTGELFFGEGSRLTVL.

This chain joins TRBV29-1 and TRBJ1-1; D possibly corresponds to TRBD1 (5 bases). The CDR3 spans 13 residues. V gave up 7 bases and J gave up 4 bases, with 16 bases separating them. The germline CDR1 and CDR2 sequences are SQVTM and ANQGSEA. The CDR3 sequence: CSGRTPRATEAFF. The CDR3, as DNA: TGCAGCGGGAGGACACCTAGGGCCACTGAAGCTTTCTTT. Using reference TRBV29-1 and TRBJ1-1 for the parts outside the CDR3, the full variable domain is SAVISQKPSRDICQRGTSLTIQCQVDSQVTMMFWYRQQPGQSLTLIATANQGSEATYESGFVIDKFPISRPNLTFSTLTVSNMSPEDSSIYLCSGRTPRATEAFFGQGTRLTVV.

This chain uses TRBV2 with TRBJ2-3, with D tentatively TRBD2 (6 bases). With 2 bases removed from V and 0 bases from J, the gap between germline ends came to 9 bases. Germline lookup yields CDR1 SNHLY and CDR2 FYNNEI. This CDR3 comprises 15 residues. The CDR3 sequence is CASSESGDSTDTQYF. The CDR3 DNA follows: TGTGCCAGCAGTGAATCGGGGGATAGCACAGATACGCAGTATTTT.

The CDR3: CASSPRQGANTEAFF. As DNA, the CDR3 is TGTGCCAGCTCACCACGTCAGGGGGCGAACACTGAAGCTTTCTTT. The V call is TRBV18, the J call TRBJ1-1; TRBD1 agrees at 8 bases. This CDR3 is built from 15 residues. The germline V gene has CDR1 KGHSH and CDR2 LQKENI. The junction had 2 bases not matched to a gene; V was cut back by 1 base and J by 1 base.

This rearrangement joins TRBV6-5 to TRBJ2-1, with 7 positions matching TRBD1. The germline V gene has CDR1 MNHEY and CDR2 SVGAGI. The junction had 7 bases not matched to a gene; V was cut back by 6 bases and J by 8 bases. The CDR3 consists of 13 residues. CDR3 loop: CASSRQGLDEQFF. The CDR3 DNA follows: TGTGCCAGCAGCCGACAGGGTCTGGATGAGCAGTTCTTC.

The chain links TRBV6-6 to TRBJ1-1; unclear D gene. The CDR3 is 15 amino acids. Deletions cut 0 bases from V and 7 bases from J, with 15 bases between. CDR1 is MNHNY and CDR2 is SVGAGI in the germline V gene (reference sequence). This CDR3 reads CASSYSGSPTNEAFF. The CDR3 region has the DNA TGTGCCAGCAGTTACTCCGGATCGCCGACCAATGAAGCTTTCTTT.

CDR3 coding DNA: TGTGCCAGCAGCTCGGGACAGCCTGAAGCTTTCTTT. The encoded protein is CASSSGQPEAFF. V and J are TRBV13 and TRBJ1-1; 7 nucleotides line up with TRBD1. Germline V lookup: CDR1 PRHDT, CDR2 FYEKMQ (reference sequence). The CDR3 extends over 12 amino acids. The V gene end was trimmed by 4 bases and the J gene end by 6 bases; junction bases not matched to a gene: 2. Complete variable domain (other parts from reference TRBV13 and TRBJ1-1): AAGVIQSPRHLIKEKRETATLKCYPIPRHDTVYWYQQGPGQDPQFLISFYEKMQSDKGSIPDRFSAQQFSDYHSELNMSSLELGDSALYFCASSSGQPEAFFGQGTRLTVV.